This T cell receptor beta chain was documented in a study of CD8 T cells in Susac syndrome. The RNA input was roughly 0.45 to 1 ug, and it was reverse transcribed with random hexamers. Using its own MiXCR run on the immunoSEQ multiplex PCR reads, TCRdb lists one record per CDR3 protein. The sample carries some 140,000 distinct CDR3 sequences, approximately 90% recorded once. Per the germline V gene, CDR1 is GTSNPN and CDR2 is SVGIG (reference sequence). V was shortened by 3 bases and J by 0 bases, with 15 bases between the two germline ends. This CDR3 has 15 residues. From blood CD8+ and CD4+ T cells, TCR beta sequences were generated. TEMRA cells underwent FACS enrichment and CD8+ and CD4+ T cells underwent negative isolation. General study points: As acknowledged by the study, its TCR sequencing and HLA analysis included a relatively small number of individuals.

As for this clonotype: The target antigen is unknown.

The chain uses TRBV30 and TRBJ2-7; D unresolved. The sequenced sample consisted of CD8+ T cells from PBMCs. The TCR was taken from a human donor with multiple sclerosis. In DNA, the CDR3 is TGTGCCTGGAGCTCTCGTTACAGAAGCTCCTACGAGCAGTACTTC. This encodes CAWSSRYRSSYEQYF. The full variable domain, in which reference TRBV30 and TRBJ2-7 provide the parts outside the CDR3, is SQTIHQWPATLVQPVGSPLSLECTVEGTSNPNLYWYRQAAGRGLQLLFYSVGIGQISSEVPQNLSASRPQDRQFILSSKKLLLSDSGFYLCAWSSRYRSSYEQYFGPGTRLTVT.